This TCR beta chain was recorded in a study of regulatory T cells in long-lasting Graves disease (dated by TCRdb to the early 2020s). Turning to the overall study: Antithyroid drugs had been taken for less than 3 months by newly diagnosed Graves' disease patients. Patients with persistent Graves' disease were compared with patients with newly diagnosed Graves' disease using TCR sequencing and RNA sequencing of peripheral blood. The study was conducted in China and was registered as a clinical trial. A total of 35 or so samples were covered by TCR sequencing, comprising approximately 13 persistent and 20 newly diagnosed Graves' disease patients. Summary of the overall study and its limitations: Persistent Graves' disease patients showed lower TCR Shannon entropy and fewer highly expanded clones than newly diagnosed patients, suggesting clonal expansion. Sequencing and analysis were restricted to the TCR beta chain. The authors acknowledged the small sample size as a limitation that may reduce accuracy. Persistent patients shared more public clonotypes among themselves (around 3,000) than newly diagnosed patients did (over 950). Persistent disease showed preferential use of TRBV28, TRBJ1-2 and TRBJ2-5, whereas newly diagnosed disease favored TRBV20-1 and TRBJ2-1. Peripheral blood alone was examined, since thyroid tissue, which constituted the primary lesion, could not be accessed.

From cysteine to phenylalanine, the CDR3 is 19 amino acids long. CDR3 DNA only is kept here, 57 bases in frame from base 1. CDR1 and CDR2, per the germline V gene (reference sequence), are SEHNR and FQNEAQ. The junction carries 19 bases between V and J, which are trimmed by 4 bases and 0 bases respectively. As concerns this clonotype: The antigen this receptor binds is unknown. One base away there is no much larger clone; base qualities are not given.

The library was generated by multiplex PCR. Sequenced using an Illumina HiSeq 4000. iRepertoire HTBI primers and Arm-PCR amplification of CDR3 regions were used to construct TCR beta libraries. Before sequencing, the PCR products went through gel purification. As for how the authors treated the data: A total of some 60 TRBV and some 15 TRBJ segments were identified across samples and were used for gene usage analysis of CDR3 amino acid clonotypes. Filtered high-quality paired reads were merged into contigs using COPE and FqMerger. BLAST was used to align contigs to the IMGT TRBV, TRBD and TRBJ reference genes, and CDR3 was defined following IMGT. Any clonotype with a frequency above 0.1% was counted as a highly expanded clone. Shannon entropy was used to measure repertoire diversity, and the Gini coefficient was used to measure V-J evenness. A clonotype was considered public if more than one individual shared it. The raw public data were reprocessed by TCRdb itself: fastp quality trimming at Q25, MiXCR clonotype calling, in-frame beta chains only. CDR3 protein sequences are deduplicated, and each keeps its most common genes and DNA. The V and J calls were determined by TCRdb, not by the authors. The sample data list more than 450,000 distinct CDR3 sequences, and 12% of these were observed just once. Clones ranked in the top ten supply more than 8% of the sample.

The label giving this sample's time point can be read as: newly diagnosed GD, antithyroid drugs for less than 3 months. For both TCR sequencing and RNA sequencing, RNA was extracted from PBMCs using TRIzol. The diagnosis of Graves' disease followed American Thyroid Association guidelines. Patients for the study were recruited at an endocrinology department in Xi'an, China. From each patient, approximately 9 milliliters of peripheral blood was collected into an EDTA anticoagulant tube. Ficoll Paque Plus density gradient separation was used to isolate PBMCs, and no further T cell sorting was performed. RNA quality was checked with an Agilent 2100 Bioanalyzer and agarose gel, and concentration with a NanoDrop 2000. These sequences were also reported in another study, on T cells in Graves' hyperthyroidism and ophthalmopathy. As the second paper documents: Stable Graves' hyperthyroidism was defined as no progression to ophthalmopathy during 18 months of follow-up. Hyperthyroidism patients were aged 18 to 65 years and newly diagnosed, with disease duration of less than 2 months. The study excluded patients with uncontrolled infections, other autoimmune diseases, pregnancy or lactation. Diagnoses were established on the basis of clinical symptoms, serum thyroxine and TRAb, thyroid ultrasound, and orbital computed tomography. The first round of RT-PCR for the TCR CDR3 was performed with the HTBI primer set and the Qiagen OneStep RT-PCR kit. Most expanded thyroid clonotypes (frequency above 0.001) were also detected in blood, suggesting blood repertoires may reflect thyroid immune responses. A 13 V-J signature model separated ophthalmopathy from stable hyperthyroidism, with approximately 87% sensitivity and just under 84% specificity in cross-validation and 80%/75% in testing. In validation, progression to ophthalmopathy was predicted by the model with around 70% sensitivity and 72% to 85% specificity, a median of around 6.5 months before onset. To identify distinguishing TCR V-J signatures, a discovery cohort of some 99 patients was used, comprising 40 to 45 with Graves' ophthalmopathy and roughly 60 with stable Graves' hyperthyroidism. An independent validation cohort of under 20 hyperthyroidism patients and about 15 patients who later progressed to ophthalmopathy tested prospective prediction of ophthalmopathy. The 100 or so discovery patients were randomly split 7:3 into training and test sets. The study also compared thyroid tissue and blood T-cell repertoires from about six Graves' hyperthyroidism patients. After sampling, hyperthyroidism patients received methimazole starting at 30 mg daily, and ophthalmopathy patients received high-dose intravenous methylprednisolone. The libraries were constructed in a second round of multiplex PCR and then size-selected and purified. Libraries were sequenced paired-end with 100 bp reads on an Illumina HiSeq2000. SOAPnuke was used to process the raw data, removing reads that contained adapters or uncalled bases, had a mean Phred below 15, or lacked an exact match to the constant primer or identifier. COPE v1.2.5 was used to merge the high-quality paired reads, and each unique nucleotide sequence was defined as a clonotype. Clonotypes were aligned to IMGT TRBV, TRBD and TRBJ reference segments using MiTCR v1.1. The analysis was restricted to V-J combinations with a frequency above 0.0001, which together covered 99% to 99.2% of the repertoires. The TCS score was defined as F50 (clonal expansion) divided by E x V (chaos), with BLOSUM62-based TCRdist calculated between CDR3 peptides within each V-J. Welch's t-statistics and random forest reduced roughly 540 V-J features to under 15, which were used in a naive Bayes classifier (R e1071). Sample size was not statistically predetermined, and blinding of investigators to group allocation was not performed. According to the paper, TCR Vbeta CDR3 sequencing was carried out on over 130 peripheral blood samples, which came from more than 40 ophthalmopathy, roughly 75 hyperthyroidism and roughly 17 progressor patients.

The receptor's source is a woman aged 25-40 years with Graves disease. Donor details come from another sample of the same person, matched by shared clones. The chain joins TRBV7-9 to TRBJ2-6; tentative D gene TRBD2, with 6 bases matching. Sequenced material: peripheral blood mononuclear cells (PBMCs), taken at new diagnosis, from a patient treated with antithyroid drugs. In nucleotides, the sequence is TGTGCCAGCAGCTCCCCTTTGGGAGGTTACCGCTCTGGGGCCAACGTCCTGACTTTC. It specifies CASSSPLGGYRSGANVLTF.